This is a list of T cell receptor beta chains from one sample in a study of CD8 T cells in ankylosing spondylitis. TCRdb used MiXCR to reprocess the 5' RACE reads, holding one entry per CDR3 protein. The sample lists over 400,000 distinct CDR3 sequences, around 26% seen once, with roughly 0.8% in the top ten. The specimen sequenced was blood, either unsorted or a sorted T cell fraction (not recorded which). Receptors originate from a male donor with ankylosing spondylitis. CDR3s include the opening cysteine and the closing phenylalanine or tryptophan. The order of the fields is CDR3 length, J gene, clone size, V gene, D gene, CDR3 DNA, CDR3 protein. A D gene is named only where the DNA matches it firmly. Size is omitted from some rows. Given values are once, few, many or a class for expanded clones.

length: 14
J: TRBJ2-5
size: .
V: TRBV20-1
D: TRBD2
DNA: TGCAGTGCTAGCACAGCGGGAGAGGTAGAGACCCAGTACTTC
CDR3: CSASTAGEVETQYF

length: 13
J: TRBJ1-5
size: few
V: TRBV7-6
D: .
DNA: TGTGCCAGCAGCTTAGCCCATGGGCAGCCCCAGCATTTT
CDR3: CASSLAHGQPQHF

length: 15
J: TRBJ2-3
size: once
V: TRBV5-1
D: TRBD2
DNA: TGCGCCAGCAGCTTGGGGACTAGCGGGAGTGGTACGCAGTATTTT
CDR3: CASSLGTSGSGTQYF

length: 15
J: TRBJ2-1
size: .
V: TRBV5-1
D: .
DNA: TGCGCCAGCAGCTTGACAGCGGCAACCTACAATGAGCAGTTCTTC
CDR3: CASSLTAATYNEQFF

length: 13
J: TRBJ2-7
size: few
V: TRBV27
D: .
DNA: TGTGCCAGCAGCATAAGGGCATCCTACGAGCAGTACTTC
CDR3: CASSIRASYEQYF

length: 16
J: TRBJ1-5
size: few
V: TRBV20-1
D: .
DNA: TGCAGTGCTACCACCGGGACCCAGAAGAGCAATCAGCCCCAGCATTTT
CDR3: CSATTGTQKSNQPQHF

length: 17
J: TRBJ2-3
size: few
V: TRBV5-1
D: TRBD2
DNA: TGCGCCAGCAGCTTGGAGGGGACTAGTCCTAGGGGAGATACGCAGTATTTT
CDR3: CASSLEGTSPRGDTQYF

length: 14
J: TRBJ2-5
size: .
V: TRBV20-1
D: .
DNA: TGCAGTGCTGTTTCCGGGGACGGGCAAGAGACCCAGTACTTC
CDR3: CSAVSGDGQETQYF

length: 16
J: TRBJ2-1
size: .
V: TRBV20-1
D: TRBD2
DNA: TGCAGTGCTAGAGGTTATAGGACTAGCGTCACCAATGAGCAGTTCTTC
CDR3: CSARGYRTSVTNEQFF

length: 13
J: TRBJ2-7
size: .
V: TRBV20-1
D: TRBD1
DNA: TGCAGTGTTTGGGGGACAGGGGCCGGCGAGCAGTACTTC
CDR3: CSVWGTGAGEQYF

length: 15
J: TRBJ2-2
size: few
V: TRBV29-1
D: .
DNA: TGCAGCGTTGGAGGGGGACCCATGAACACCGGGGAGCTGTTTTTT
CDR3: CSVGGGPMNTGELFF

length: 14
J: TRBJ2-5
size: once
V: TRBV12-3/TRBV12-4
D: TRBD1
DNA: TGTGCCAGCAGTTTATCCTCAGGGGGAGAGACCCAGTACTTC
CDR3: CASSLSSGGETQYF